This TCR beta chain derives from a study of blood T cells in healthy people across ages. The use of a sample-barcoded 5' primer and a J-beta primer mix characterized a second PCR of 7 to 11 cycles. Each CDR3 protein gets one entry after TCRdb re-called the 5' RACE reads with MiXCR. The sample carries 850,000 to 1,000,000 distinct CDR3 sequences, around 46% recorded once. This clonotype has just a few counts. Germline V gene lookup returns CDR1 MNHEY and CDR2 SVGEGT. This CDR3 has 14 residues. The V and J ends lost 5 bases and 3 bases, in that order; junction bases with no gene match: 4. The V gene is TRBV6-2 or TRBV6-3, the J gene TRBJ2-7, with 10 bases that match TRBD2. The sequenced sample consisted of blood. This sequence originates from a man aged 30 to 39 in good health. The CDR3 loop reads CASSPGTSDYEQYF. The CDR3 coding sequence is TGTGCCAGCAGTCCCGGGACTAGCGACTACGAGCAGTACTTC.